The present TCR beta chain was sequenced within a study of OX40 agonist ivuxolimab in advanced cancers. Study results and limitations: Compared with others, partial responders at 0.1-3.0 mg/kg displayed clonal expansion among the lowest.

A note on this clone: Its antigen is undetermined.

Assay: immunoSEQ multiplex PCR; the TCRdb copy retains only in-frame clones and omits some. The sample has around 62,000 clones, over 65% seen once. CDR3 size: 13 residues. Germline CDR1 SEHNR, CDR2 FQNEAQ (reference sequence). The trim removed 5 bases at V and 5 bases at J, leaving 3 bases unmatched. This clonotype originated in an adult with an advanced solid tumor such as melanoma, head and neck, liver or kidney cancer. V is TRBV7-9 and J is TRBJ1-5, with TRBD1 matching over 7 bases. Sample: CD4+ or CD8+ T cells sorted from blood, taken in a trial of the OX40 agonist ivuxolimab. The CDR3 spells CASSKGADQPQHF. The CDR3 DNA follows: TGTGCCAGCAGCAAGGGGGCGGATCAGCCCCAGCATTTT.